The 26 T cell receptor beta chains in this list originate from one sample, sequenced in a study of T-cell memory formation after mild COVID-19. TCRdb re-called the 5' RACE reads through MiXCR, storing one row per CDR3 protein. There are a few hundred thousand distinct CDR3 sequences in the sample; approximately 19% occur only once, and roughly 21% lies in the top ten. The sample comprised PBMCs or a T cell subset sorted from them (not recorded which). These TCRs come from a man between 18 and 35 years old who had mild COVID-19 (a few samples of this study predate the infection). Cell type and time point are not known.

The chain has TRBV11-2 and TRBJ1-2; D might be TRBD1 (6 bases). CDR3 length: 17 amino acids. The ends were cut back, 1 base at V and 3 bases at J, with 18 bases in the middle. In germline, CDR1 is SGHAT, CDR2 FQNNGV. The CDR3 DNA reads as TGTGCCAGCAGCTTAGTGGTGGGCAGGGGCCCGGACTATGGCTACACCTTC. Translated, it gives CASSLVVGRGPDYGYTF.

The rearrangement uses TRBV6-5 and TRBJ2-2; the D is unclear. This CDR3 region has 13 residues. V lost 5 bases and J 8 bases, leaving 12 bases between the germline ends. Germline loops: CDR1 MNHEY, CDR2 SVGAGI. CDR3 DNA: TGTGCCAGCAGTGCGACCTGGGCAGGGGAGCTGTTTTTT. Translating gives CASSATWAGELFF.

There are a few counts of this clonotype. The rearrangement uses TRBV20-1 and TRBJ2-4; no clear D gene. V was pared by 3 bases and J by 0 bases, with 15 bases between. Germline values: CDR1 DFQATT, CDR2 SNEGSKA (reference sequence). The CDR3 runs to 16 residues. The DNA for the CDR3 is TGCAGTGCTAGCGGGCCCCGGGTTCTAGCCAAAAACATTCAGTACTTC. Amino acid sequence: CSASGPRVLAKNIQYF.

The chain carries TRBV7-2 and TRBJ1-2; no definite D call. Germline V CDR1 and CDR2: SGHTA, FQGNSA. The length of the CDR3 is 13 residues. Trimming took 5 bases from V and 4 from J, leaving 11 bases between them. CDR3 nucleotide sequence: TGTGCCAGCAGCATCGACCAGGCCTATGGCTACACCTTC. This gives the protein CASSIDQAYGYTF. Drawing the rest from reference TRBV7-2 and TRBJ1-2, the complete variable domain is GAGVSQSPSNKVTEKGKDVELRCDPISGHTALYWYRQSLGQGLEFLIYFQGNSAPDKSGLPSDRFSAERTGGSVSTLTIQRTQQEDSAVYLCASSIDQAYGYTFGSGTRLTVV.

The chain is built from TRBV5-1 and TRBJ1-5; D remains unclear. CDR1 and CDR2 (germline): SGHRS, YFSETQ. The length of the CDR3 is 15 residues. V was cut by 1 base and J by 1 base, with 9 bases left in between. The CDR3 DNA reads TGCGCCAGCAGCTTGCTCTCGGGGAGCAATCAGCCCCAGCATTTT. This translates into CASSLLSGSNQPQHF.

The rearrangement links TRBV12-3 or TRBV12-4 to TRBJ2-7; 13 bases align to TRBD2. The CDR3 runs 16 residues. Trimming took 4 bases from V and 2 from J; bases not matched to a gene: 5. CDR3: CASSWGGLAGPYEQYV. CDR3 nucleotides: TGTGCCAGCAGTTGGGGGGGACTAGCGGGGCCCTACGAGCAGTACGTC.

The rearrangement joins TRBV15 to TRBJ2-3; no clear D. Trimming removed 0 bases from V and 0 bases from J, with 10 bases in between. Germline CDR1 LNHNV, CDR2 YYDKDF (reference sequence). This CDR3 is 16 amino acids long. CDR3 in amino acids: CATSRDHAPSTDTQYF. The CDR3 DNA sequence: TGTGCCACCAGCAGAGATCACGCTCCCAGCACAGATACGCAGTATTTT.

The rearrangement links TRBV6-2 or TRBV6-3 to TRBJ1-1; tentatively, D is TRBD1 (6 bases). Deletions cut 0 bases from V and 10 bases from J, with 12 bases between. The CDR3 covers 13 residues. Germline V gives CDR1 MNHEY, CDR2 SVGEGT. The CDR3 here is CASSYSRDMLAFF. Here the CDR3 DNA reads TGTGCCAGCAGTTACTCGCGGGACATGCTAGCTTTCTTT.

The CDR3 region has the DNA TGTGCCAGCAGCCCGCCCCGGGACAGGGGAGCCGAGCAGTACTTC. This codes for CASSPPRDRGAEQYF. The chain combines TRBV7-9 with TRBJ2-7, with 10 bases matching TRBD1. Germline V CDR1 and CDR2: SEHNR, FQNEAQ (reference sequence). This CDR3 region has 15 residues. V lost 5 bases to trimming and J lost 6 bases; unmatched junction nucleotides: 10.

The chain uses TRBV6-5 and TRBJ2-1; 12 nucleotides match TRBD2. The germline V gene encodes CDR1 MNHEY and CDR2 SVGAGI. Unmatched junction bases numbered 12, after V lost 7 bases and J lost 8 bases. This CDR3 has 16 residues. The CDR3 reads CASKDPALAGGDEQFF. In DNA, the CDR3 is TGTGCCAGCAAAGACCCGGCGCTAGCGGGGGGGGATGAGCAGTTCTTC.

This clonotype was recorded a few times. The rearrangement joins TRBV7-2 to TRBJ2-7; TRBD1 matches at 9 bases. V lost 5 bases to trimming and J lost 4 bases; unmatched junction nucleotides: 9. This CDR3 spans 15 amino acids. The V gene's germline CDR1 is SGHTA and CDR2 FQGNSA. DNA of the CDR3: TGTGCCAGCAGCCAGCAGGGGACAGGGATTTACGAGCAGTACTTC. Protein sequence: CASSQQGTGIYEQYF.

This clonotype was found a few times. The gene calls are TRBV6-2 or TRBV6-3 and TRBJ1-5; 11 positions match TRBD1. This CDR3 has 15 residues. V lost 4 bases, J lost 6 bases, and 5 bases stayed unmatched. Germline lookup yields CDR1 MNHEY and CDR2 SVGEGT. The CDR3 spells CASSFPGTGGQPQHF. The CDR3 DNA is TGTGCCAGCAGTTTTCCCGGGACAGGGGGTCAGCCCCAGCATTTT.

In this sample, this clonotype turned up a few times. The J gene is TRBJ1-4, the V gene TRBV12-3 or TRBV12-4; 10 nucleotides match TRBD1. The CDR3 runs 14 residues. With 6 bases clipped from V and 8 bases from J, the junction kept 6 bases outside the gene matches. Here the CDR3 reads CASSQDRGREKLFF. CDR3 nucleotide sequence: TGTGCCAGCAGCCAAGACAGGGGGCGCGAAAAACTGTTTTTT.

This chain connects TRBV11-2 to TRBJ2-3; D possibly corresponds to TRBD2 (6 bases). Trimming took off 5 bases at V and 4 bases at J, with 22 bases between the two ends. CDR3 size: 17 residues. From germline, CDR1 is SGHAT and CDR2 FQNNGV. For the CDR3, the DNA is TGTGCCAGCAGCCCGTCTCCGTTTGCGGGGTTGTCAGATACGCAGTATTTT. As protein: CASSPSPFAGLSDTQYF.

This clonotype was picked up one time. The chain uses TRBV6-6 and TRBJ1-5; D gene ambiguous. Germline CDR1 reads MNHNY; CDR2 reads SVGAGI (reference sequence). Deletions cut 5 bases from V and 5 bases from J, with 10 bases between. The CDR3 spans 13 residues. The CDR3 loop reads CASSARTDQPQHF. The CDR3 bases are TGTGCCAGCAGTGCCCGCACCGATCAGCCCCAGCATTTT.

This chain connects TRBV6-5 to TRBJ2-5, with D perhaps given as TRBD1 or TRBD2 (5 bases each). The V end lost 10 bases, the J end lost 5 bases, and 11 bases lay between the germline ends. From germline, CDR1 is MNHEY and CDR2 SVGAGI. This CDR3 has 11 residues. In DNA form, the CDR3 reads TGTGCCACAGGGAGTGGGGAGACCCAGTACTTC. Protein product: CATGSGETQYF.

The chain joins TRBV18 to TRBJ1-5; D gene uncertain. Germline V gives CDR1 KGHSH, CDR2 LQKENI. Trimming took 3 bases from V and 6 from J, leaving 12 bases between them. The length of the CDR3 is 14 residues. CDR3 sequence reads: CASSPGGIGQPQHF. CDR3 DNA: TGTGCCAGCTCACCCGGAGGGATCGGTCAGCCCCAGCATTTT.

The chain is built from TRBV5-1 and TRBJ2-7, with no clear D. V lost 5 bases to trimming and J lost 6 bases, with 9 bases between them. This CDR3 has 11 residues. Germline lookup yields CDR1 SGHRS and CDR2 YFSETQ. The DNA of the CDR3 is TGCGCCAGCAGGGGTGGAAGCGAGCAGTACTTC. This translates into CASRGGSEQYF.

This chain links TRBV6-6 with TRBJ2-7; 8 bases are shared with TRBD2. The CDR3 spans 15 residues. Looked up from germline, CDR1 is MNHNY and CDR2 is SVGAGI (reference sequence). V shed 4 bases and J 0 bases; nucleotides not matched to a gene: 5. CDR3 sequence (DNA): TGTGCCAGCAGTTGGCCAGCGGGAGACTCCTACGAGCAGTACTTC. Translating gives CASSWPAGDSYEQYF.

In DNA form, the CDR3 reads TGTGCCAGCAGACCCACACTGAACCGCCCGGGACAGGGATACTACGAGCAGTACGTC. Protein product: CASRPTLNRPGQGYYEQYV. The V gene is TRBV5-5, the J gene TRBJ2-7, with TRBD1 matching 9 bases. Germline V CDR1 and CDR2: SGHKS, YYEKEE (reference sequence). The CDR3 loop spans 19 amino acids. V trimming: 5 bases; J trimming: 3 bases; junction bases outside the gene matches: 21.

The V gene is TRBV15, the J gene TRBJ2-5, with TRBD2 matching over 7 bases. V lost 2 bases, J lost 5 bases, and 8 bases stayed unmatched. Germline-derived CDR1 and CDR2 are LNHNV and YYDKDF (reference sequence). The CDR3 sequence is 15 residues long. The CDR3: CATSRTKAGRETQYF. CDR3 sequence (DNA): TGTGCCACCAGCAGAACCAAAGCGGGGCGCGAGACCCAGTACTTC.

This clonotype has just a few counts. The V and J genes are TRBV7-9 and TRBJ1-1, with unresolved D. The CDR3 is made up of 15 amino acids. Trimming left V 3 bases short and J 9 bases short, with 20 bases between. From germline, CDR1 is SEHNR and CDR2 FQNEAQ (reference sequence). CDR3 amino acids: CASSFFGLRGMKAFF. The CDR3 DNA sequence: TGTGCCAGCAGCTTTTTCGGTCTGCGGGGTATGAAAGCTTTCTTT.

This clonotype was counted a few times. This chain uses TRBV15 with TRBJ2-7; D is unresolved. Germline CDR1 reads LNHNV; CDR2 reads YYDKDF (reference sequence). V was pared by 1 base and J by 3 bases, with 10 bases between. The CDR3 has 14 residues. Written as DNA, the CDR3 is TGTGCCACCAGCAGAGGCGTAGAGAGCTACGAGCAGTACTTC. This gives the protein CATSRGVESYEQYF.

This chain uses TRBV20-1 with TRBJ1-1; 7 bases line up with TRBD1. Germline V gives CDR1 DFQATT, CDR2 SNEGSKA (reference sequence). The CDR3 length is 13 residues. The V gene end was trimmed by 5 bases and the J gene end by 3 bases; junction bases not matched to a gene: 6. The CDR3 sequence is CSADRAGYTEAFF. The CDR3 region has the DNA TGCAGTGCTGACAGGGCGGGGTACACTGAAGCTTTCTTT.

This clonotype was observed at least ten times. V and J are TRBV5-1 and TRBJ2-1; TRBD1 aligns across 7 bases. The CDR3 extends over 15 amino acids. V shed 0 bases, J shed 3 bases, and the junction held 3 bases outside the gene matches. CDR1 SGHRS and CDR2 YFSETQ come from the germline V gene. DNA of the CDR3: TGCGCCAGCAGCTTGGAGACAGGGAACTACAATGAGCAGTTCTTC. Translation: CASSLETGNYNEQFF.

The sample holds a few counts of this clonotype. The chain links TRBV28 to TRBJ1-5, with TRBD1 matching over 7 bases. V dropped 3 bases and J dropped 1; count of bases not matched to a gene: 6. The CDR3 spans 16 residues. CDR1 is MDHEN and CDR2 is SYDVKM in the germline V gene. CDR3: CASSFRSGQSNQPQHF. The CDR3 DNA reads as TGTGCCAGCAGTTTTCGGTCGGGACAGAGCAATCAGCCCCAGCATTTT.